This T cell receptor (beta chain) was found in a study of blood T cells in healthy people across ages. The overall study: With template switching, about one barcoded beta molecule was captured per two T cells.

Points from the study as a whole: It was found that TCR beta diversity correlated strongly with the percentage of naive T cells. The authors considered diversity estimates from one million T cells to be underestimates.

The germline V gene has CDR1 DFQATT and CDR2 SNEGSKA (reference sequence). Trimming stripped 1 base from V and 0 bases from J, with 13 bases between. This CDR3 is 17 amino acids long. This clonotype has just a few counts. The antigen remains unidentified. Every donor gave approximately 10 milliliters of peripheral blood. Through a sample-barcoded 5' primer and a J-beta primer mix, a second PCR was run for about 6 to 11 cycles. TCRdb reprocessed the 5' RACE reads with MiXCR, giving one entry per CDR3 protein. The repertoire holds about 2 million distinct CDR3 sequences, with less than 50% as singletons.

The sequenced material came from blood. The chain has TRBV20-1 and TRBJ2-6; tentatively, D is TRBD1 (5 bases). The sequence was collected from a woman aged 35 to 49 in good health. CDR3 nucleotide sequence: TGCAGTGCTAGAGTGTTCAGGACAAGCTCTGGGGCCAACGTCCTGACTTTC. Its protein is CSARVFRTSSGANVLTF.